The 10 T cell receptor beta chains below all came from one sample that was sequenced in a study of beta chain features in type 1 diabetes. Study-level points and caveats: Moderate but significant shortening of TCRB CDR3s was recorded in all four CD4+ subsets from Type 1 diabetes patients.

No antigen is known for these receptors. Isolated RNA was reverse transcribed in full, so expressed TCRB transcripts were sequenced. The data were produced by immunoSEQ multiplex PCR, yet TCRdb's version contains in-frame clones alone and is incomplete. This sample has over 600,000 clones, with roughly an eighth found just once. Material for sequencing was naive CD4+ T cells from blood. Receptors originate from a man aged 30-40 years with type 1 diabetes.

This clone has just a few counts. The V call is TRBV5-6, the J call TRBJ2-4, with D maybe TRBD2 (5 bases). There are 12 residues in the CDR3. V lost 4 bases and J 9 bases, leaving 11 bases between the germline ends. The V gene's germline CDR1 is SGHDT and CDR2 YYEEEE. Written as DNA, the CDR3 is TGTGCCAGCAGCACGGGGATGTCCATTCAGTACTTC. Protein: CASSTGMSIQYF.

The V gene is TRBV5-6, the J gene TRBJ2-5, with D uncertain. Germline V gene sequence: CDR1 SGHDT, CDR2 YYEEEE. V was cut by 1 base and J by 5 bases, with 12 bases left in between. The CDR3 is 14 amino acids. The CDR3 loop is CASSLSGFLETQYF. DNA of the CDR3: TGTGCCAGCAGCTTGAGTGGTTTCCTTGAGACCCAGTACTTC.

This clone was found a few times. The chain joins TRBV4-3 to TRBJ2-1, with 7 nucleotides matching TRBD2. The CDR3 is 17 amino acids. Germline CDR1 and CDR2: LGHNA and YSLEER. With V trimmed by 0 bases and J by 5 bases, 10 bases remained unmatched. This chain's CDR3 is CASSQEQLLAVDNEQFF. CDR3 sequence (DNA): TGCGCCAGCAGCCAAGAACAGCTCCTAGCGGTTGACAATGAGCAGTTCTTC.

The rearrangement uses TRBV28 and TRBJ2-7; possibly TRBD1 for D (6 bases). Germline V gene sequence: CDR1 MDHEN, CDR2 SYDVKM. Trimming removed 4 bases from V and 10 bases from J, with 14 bases in between. The CDR3 is 12 amino acids. CDR3 DNA sequence: TGTGCCAGCAGTTCACCTAACAGGGACCAGTACTTC. It translates to CASSSPNRDQYF.

This chain connects TRBV6-5 to TRBJ2-5; 11 positions agree with TRBD2. Looked up from germline, CDR1 is MNHEY and CDR2 is SVGAGI. V lost 7 bases and J lost 3; bases outside the gene matches: 7. The CDR3 consists of 15 residues. The CDR3 region has the DNA TGTGCCAGCAAATCCCTGGGACTAGCGGAAGAGACCCAGTACTTC. It specifies CASKSLGLAEETQYF.

This clone was found a few times. The same CDR3 arises from other DNA sequences in this sample as well. The chain is built from TRBV5-4 and TRBJ2-5; D gene ambiguous. V was cut by 1 base and J by 1 base, with 8 bases left in between. The CDR3 runs to 14 residues. Germline values: CDR1 SGHNT, CDR2 YYREEE (reference sequence). This CDR3 is CASSLPGSQETQYF. The CDR3 DNA reads TGTGCCAGCAGCTTGCCCGGCTCCCAAGAGACCCAGTACTTC.

This clone was observed a handful of times. V usage is TRBV7-2 and J usage is TRBJ1-4; possibly TRBD1 for D (5 bases). Trimming pared 3 bases from V and 8 bases from J, leaving 13 bases between. The germline CDR1 and CDR2 sequences are SGHTA and FQGNSA. The CDR3 has 14 amino acids. CDR3 residues: CASSLVRVKEKLFF. Here the CDR3 DNA reads TGTGCCAGCAGCTTGGTCAGGGTGAAAGAAAAACTGTTTTTT.

The chain combines TRBV19 with TRBJ1-1; D perhaps matches TRBD1 (6 bases). This CDR3 is built from 14 residues. Deletions cut 5 bases from V and 4 bases from J, with 14 bases between. Per germline, CDR1 LNHDA and CDR2 SQIVND (reference sequence). The CDR3 loop reads CASSVLQGSTEAFF. For the CDR3, the DNA is TGTGCCAGTAGTGTCCTCCAGGGGAGCACTGAAGCTTTCTTT.

This clone turned up a few times. This chain uses TRBV4-2 with TRBJ2-2, with D uncertain. In germline, CDR1 is LGHNA, CDR2 YNFKEQ. Trimming pared 0 bases from V and 3 bases from J, leaving 5 bases between. The CDR3 totals 14 residues. The CDR3 reads CASSQDRHTGELFF. In nucleotides, the CDR3 is TGTGCCAGCAGCCAAGATCGGCACACCGGGGAGCTGTTTTTT.

This clone was seen only a few times. CDR3 sequence reads: CASSSRDTQYF. The CDR3 region has the DNA TGCGCCAGCAGCTCCAGAGATACGCAGTATTTT. V usage is TRBV5-1 and J usage is TRBJ2-3; no firm D call. Germline CDR1 reads SGHRS; CDR2 reads YFSETQ. The CDR3 extends over 11 amino acids. V lost 3 bases to trimming and J lost 5 bases, with 4 bases between them.